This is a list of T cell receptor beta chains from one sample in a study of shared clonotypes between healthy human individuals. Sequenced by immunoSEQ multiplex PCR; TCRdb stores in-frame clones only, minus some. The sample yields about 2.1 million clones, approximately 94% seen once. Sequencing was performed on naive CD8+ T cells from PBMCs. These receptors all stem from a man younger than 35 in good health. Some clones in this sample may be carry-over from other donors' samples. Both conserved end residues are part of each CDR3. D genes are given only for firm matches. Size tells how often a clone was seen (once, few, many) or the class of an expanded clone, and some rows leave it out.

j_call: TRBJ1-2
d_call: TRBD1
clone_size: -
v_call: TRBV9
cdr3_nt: TGTGCCAGCTCCGGGACAGGGGGGGGTATAACGGAAGGCTACACCTTC
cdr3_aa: CASSGTGGGITEGYTF

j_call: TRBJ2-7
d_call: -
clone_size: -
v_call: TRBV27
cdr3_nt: TGTGCCAGCAGTTCAGGCCTTACCTACGAGCAGTACTTC
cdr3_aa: CASSSGLTYEQYF

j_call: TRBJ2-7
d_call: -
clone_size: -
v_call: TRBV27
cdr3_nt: TGTGCCAGCAGTTTATCGATGGCAGGTACCTACGAGCAGTACTTC
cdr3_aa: CASSLSMAGTYEQYF

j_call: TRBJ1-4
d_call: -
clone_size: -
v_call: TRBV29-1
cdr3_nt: TGCAGCGTCTGGGGGACGGCTTCTGAAAAACTGTTTTTT
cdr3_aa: CSVWGTASEKLFF

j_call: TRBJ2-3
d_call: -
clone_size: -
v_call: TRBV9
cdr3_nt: TGTGCCAGCAGCGGGGGGGGCGCAGATACGCAGTATTTT
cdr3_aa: CASSGGGADTQYF

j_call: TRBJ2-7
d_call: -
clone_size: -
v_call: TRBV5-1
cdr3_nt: TGCGCCAGCAGCCCCGCGGTTGGAGGGTTACCCTACGAGCAGTACTTC
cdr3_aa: CASSPAVGGLPYEQYF

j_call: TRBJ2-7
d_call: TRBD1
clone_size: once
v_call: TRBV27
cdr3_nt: TGTGCCAGCAAGCCGGGACAGGGGGCCTACGAGCAGTACTTC
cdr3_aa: CASKPGQGAYEQYF

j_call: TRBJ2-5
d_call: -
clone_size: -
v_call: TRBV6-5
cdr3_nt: TGTGCCAGCAGTTACGAGGGCCGGGGCGAGACCCAGTACTTC
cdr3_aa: CASSYEGRGETQYF

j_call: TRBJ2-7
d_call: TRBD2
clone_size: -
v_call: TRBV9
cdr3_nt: TGTGCCAGCAGCGAGACCGGGACTAGCGGGAGTGGCGAGCAGTACTTC
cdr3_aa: CASSETGTSGSGEQYF

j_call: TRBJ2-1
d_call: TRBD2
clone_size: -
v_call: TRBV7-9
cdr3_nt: TGTGCCAGCAGCTTCTCATCTAGCGGGAATGAGCAGTTCTTC
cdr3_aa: CASSFSSSGNEQFF

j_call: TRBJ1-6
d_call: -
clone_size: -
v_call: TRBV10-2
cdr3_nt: TGCGCCAGCACTTCGAATTCACCCCTCCACTTT
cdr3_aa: CASTSNSPLHF

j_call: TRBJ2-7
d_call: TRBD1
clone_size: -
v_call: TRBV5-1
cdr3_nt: TGCGCCAGCAGCTATGTCGACAGGGGGTCCTACGAGCAGTACTTC
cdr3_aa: CASSYVDRGSYEQYF

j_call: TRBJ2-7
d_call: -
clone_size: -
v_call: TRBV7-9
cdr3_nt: TGTGCCAGCACTGAGGCGCACGAGCAGTACTTC
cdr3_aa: CASTEAHEQYF

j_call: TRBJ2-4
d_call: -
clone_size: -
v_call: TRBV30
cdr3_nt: TGTGCCTGGAGCCCACCCATAGCCAAAAACATTCAGTACTTC
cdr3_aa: CAWSPPIAKNIQYF

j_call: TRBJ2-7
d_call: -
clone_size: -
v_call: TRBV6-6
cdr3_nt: TGTGCCAGCAGTTCCCTACCGACAGGTAACGAGCAGTACTTC
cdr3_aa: CASSSLPTGNEQYF

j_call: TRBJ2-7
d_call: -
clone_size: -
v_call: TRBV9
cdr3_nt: TGTGCCAGCAGCGTAGGCGGGACAGCCTACGAGCAGTACTTC
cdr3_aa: CASSVGGTAYEQYF

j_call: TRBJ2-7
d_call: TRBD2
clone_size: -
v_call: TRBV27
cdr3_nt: TGTGCCAGCAGTTACGGACTAGCCGCGAGCTCCTACGAGCAGTACTTC
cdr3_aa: CASSYGLAASSYEQYF

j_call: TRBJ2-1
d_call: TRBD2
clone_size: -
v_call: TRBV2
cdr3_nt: TGTGCCAGCAGTGATGGTCTAGCGGCCCGATGGCAGTTCTTC
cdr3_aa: CASSDGLAARWQFF

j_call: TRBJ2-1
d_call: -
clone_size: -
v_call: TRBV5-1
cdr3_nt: TGCGCCAGCAGCTTGTTCAACTACAATGAGCAGTTCTTC
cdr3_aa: CASSLFNYNEQFF

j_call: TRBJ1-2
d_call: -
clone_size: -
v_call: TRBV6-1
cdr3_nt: TGTGCCAGCAGTGAAAGAGGAAGTCGGGGTGGCTACACCTTC
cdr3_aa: CASSERGSRGGYTF

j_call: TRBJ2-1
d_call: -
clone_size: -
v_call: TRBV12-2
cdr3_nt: TGTGCAAGTCGCTTAGGGCCCGGGAGAGGGAACAATGAGCAGTTCTTC
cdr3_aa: CASRLGPGRGNNEQFF

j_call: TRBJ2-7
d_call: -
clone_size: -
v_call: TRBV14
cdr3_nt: TGTGCCAGCAGCAGCAGGGGCGGGCGGTACGAGCAGTACTTC
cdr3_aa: CASSSRGGRYEQYF

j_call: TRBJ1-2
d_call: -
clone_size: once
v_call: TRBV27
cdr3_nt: TGTGCCAGCAGTTTATCTCCAGAGAGCTATGGCTACACCTTC
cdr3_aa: CASSLSPESYGYTF

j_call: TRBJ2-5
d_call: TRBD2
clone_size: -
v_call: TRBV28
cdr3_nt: TGTGCCAGCAGTCTCCCCCCTAGCGGAAACCAAGAGACCCAGTACTTC
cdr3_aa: CASSLPPSGNQETQYF

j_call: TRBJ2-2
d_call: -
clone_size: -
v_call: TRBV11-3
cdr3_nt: TGTGCCAGCAGCTTAGGGGGTAGGGAGCTGTTTTTT
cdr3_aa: CASSLGGRELFF

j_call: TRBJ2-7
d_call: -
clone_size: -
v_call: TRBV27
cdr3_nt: TGTGCCAGCAGCCGGGGCTTCGGCCAGGGGTTTTACGAGCAGTACTTC
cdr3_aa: CASSRGFGQGFYEQYF

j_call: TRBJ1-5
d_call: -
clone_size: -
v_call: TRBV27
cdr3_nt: TGTGCCAGCAGTCCGTTCTGGGTCGGTCAGCCCCAGCATTTT
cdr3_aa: CASSPFWVGQPQHF

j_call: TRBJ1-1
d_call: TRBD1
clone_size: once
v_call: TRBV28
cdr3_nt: TGTGCCAGCAGTTTCCTCGGGGGACAGGAGGCTTTCTTT
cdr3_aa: CASSFLGGQEAFF

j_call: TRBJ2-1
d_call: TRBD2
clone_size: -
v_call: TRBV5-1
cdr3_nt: TGCGCCAGCAGCTTGGCTAGCGGGATATACAATGAGCAGTTCTTC
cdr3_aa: CASSLASGIYNEQFF

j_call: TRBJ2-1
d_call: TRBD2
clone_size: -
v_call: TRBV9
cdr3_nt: TGTGCCAGCAGCGACGGGAGGGCCATAAGGAATGAGCAGTTCTTC
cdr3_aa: CASSDGRAIRNEQFF

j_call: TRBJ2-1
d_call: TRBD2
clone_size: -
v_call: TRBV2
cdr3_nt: TGTGCCACTACGACTAGCGGGGCTTACTACAATGAGCAGTTCTTC
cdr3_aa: CATTTSGAYYNEQFF

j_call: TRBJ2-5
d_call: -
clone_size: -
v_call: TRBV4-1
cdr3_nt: TGCGCCAGCAGCCCCCCCGCCGGTGGAGGGTTAGAGACCCAGTACTTC
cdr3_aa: CASSPPAGGGLETQYF

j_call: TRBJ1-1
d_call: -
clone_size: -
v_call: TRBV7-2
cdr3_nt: TGTGCCAGCAGCTTTGGGGGAGGGAACACTGAAGCTTTCTTT
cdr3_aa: CASSFGGGNTEAFF

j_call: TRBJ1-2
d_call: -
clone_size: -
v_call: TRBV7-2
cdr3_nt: TGTGCCAGCAGCTTAGTTTTCCGGCGGACTAACTATGGCTACACCTTC
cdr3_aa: CASSLVFRRTNYGYTF

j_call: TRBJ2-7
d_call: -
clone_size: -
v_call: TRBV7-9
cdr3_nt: TGTGCCAGCAGAGGTGGGGCGTCCTACGAGCAGTACTTC
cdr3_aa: CASRGGASYEQYF

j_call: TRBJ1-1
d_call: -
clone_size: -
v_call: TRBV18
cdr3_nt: TGTGCCAGCTCACTCGGGGTGAACACTGAAGCTTTCTTT
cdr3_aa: CASSLGVNTEAFF

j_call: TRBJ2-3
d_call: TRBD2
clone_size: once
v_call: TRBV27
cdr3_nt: TGTGCCAGCAGTTTACTAGCCCTGCTAGCGGGAGCTGATACGCAGTATTTT
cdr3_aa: CASSLLALLAGADTQYF

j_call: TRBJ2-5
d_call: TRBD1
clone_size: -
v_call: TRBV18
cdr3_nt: TGTGCCAGCTCACCACGGGACAGGGGAGTTCAAGAGACCCAGTACTTC
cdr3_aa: CASSPRDRGVQETQYF

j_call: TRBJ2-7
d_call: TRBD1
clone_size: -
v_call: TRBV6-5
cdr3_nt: TGTGCCAGCAGTTACGGGACAGAGCTCGTCGAGCAGTACTTC
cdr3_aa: CASSYGTELVEQYF

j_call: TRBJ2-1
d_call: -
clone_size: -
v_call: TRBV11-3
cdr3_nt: TGTGCCAGCAGCTTCCGCACGGGGGGCGAAGCCTCCTACAATGAGCAGTTCTTC
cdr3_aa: CASSFRTGGEASYNEQFF